The T cell receptor (beta chain) under discussion was sequenced for a study of brain T cells in children with intractable seizures. Clones were sequenced by immunoSEQ multiplex PCR, and TCRdb holds only the in-frame ones, with some missing. The sample has 300,000 to 400,000 clones; about 93% are singletons. Regarding time point: blood from clinic visit 5 months post-surgery; TSC patient then seizure free. The V and J ends lost 6 bases and 1 base, in that order; junction bases with no gene match: 9. Germline-derived CDR1 and CDR2 are MNHEY and SVGAGI. The CDR3 consists of 15 residues. The specimen comprised peripheral blood, sampled 4 to 5 months after surgery. The chain is built from TRBV6-5 and TRBJ2-7; 7 bases are shared with TRBD2. The sequence came from a boy in the first two years of life with tuberous sclerosis and intractable seizures. The CDR3 sequence: CASRALPSGSYEQYF. In nucleotides, the CDR3 is TGTGCCAGCAGGGCCCTTCCTAGCGGTTCCTACGAGCAGTACTTC.